This T cell receptor beta chain was sequenced in a study of beta chain features in type 1 diabetes. Study outcomes and limitations: Naive, central memory and Treg TCRB repertoires appeared more alike in patients than in healthy donors. Patients with Type 1 diabetes showed moderately but significantly shorter TCRB CDR3s in all four CD4+ subsets.

The CDR3 runs to 14 residues. Trimming at V came to 4 bases and at J to 4 bases, leaving 6 bases not matched to a gene. Looked up from germline, CDR1 is SGHTA and CDR2 is FQGNSA. Investigators reverse transcribed all isolated RNA, so they sequenced expressed TCRB transcripts. Assay: immunoSEQ multiplex PCR; the TCRdb copy retains only in-frame clones and omits some. The sample lists some 250,000 clones, about a tenth occurring once. A few counts support this clone. Its antigen is not identified. Sorting that relied on CD45RO/CCR7/CD25/CD127/CD95/CD27 yielded CD4+ naive, central memory, regulatory and stem cell-like memory cells.

This receptor was identified in a man aged 25 to 40 with type 1 diabetes. V usage is TRBV7-2 and J usage is TRBJ1-2; TRBD1 agrees at 7 bases. Sequenced: naive CD4+ T cells from blood. The CDR3 loop is CASSSLTGIYGYTF. In DNA form, the CDR3 reads TGTGCCAGCAGCTCCCTGACAGGGATCTATGGCTACACCTTC.